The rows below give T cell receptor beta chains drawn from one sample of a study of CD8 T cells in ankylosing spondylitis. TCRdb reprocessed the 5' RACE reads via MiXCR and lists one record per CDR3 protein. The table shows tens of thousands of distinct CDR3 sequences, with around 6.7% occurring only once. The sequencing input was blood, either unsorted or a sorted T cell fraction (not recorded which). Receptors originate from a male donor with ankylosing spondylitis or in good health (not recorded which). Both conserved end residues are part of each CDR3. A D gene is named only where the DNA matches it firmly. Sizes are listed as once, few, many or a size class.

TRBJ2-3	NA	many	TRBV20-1	TGCAGTGCTGCATCCTCAGGGGCGGGAGAGACAGATACGCAGTATTTT	CSAASSGAGETDTQYF
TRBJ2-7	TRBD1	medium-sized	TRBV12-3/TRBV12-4	TGTGCCAGCAGTACCCCGGTGAGGGGACAGGGATACGAGCAGTACTTC	CASSTPVRGQGYEQYF
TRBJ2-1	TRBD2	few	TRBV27	TGTGCCAGCAGGGGTAGACTAGCGGCATCTGGCAGAAAGTACAATGAGCAGTTCTTC	CASRGRLAASGRKYNEQFF
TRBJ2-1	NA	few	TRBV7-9	TGTGCCAGCAGCCTCCCGAGGGGTAACAATGAGCAGTTCTTC	CASSLPRGNNEQFF
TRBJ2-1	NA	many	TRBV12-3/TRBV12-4	TGTGCCAGCAGTTTTGAAACGGTGCGATTCTTC	CASSFETVRFF
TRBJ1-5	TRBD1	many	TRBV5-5	TGTGCCAGCAGCTTAGGACAGGCATATAGCAATCAGCCCCAGCATTTT	CASSLGQAYSNQPQHF
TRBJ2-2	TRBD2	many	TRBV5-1	TGCGCCAGCAGCTTGACTAGCGGGAGTAACTTCGGGGAGCTGTTTTTT	CASSLTSGSNFGELFF
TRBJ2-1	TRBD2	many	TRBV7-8	TGTGCCAGCAGCCTGACTAGCGGGAGTGGCAATGAGCAGTTCTTC	CASSLTSGSGNEQFF
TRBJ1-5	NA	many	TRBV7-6	TGTGCCAGCAGCTTAGGGTTAGGGGCCTCCAATCAGCCCCAGCATTTT	CASSLGLGASNQPQHF
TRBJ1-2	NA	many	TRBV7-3	TGTGCCAGCAGCTTAATGGGGACGGGGGATGGCTACACCTTC	CASSLMGTGDGYTF
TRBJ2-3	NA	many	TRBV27	TGTGCCAGCAGTGCTCGTTGGGGCCCCGATACGCAGTATTTT	CASSARWGPDTQYF
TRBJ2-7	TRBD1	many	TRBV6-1	TGTGCCAGCAGCAGGGACAGGGAGGCTTTCGGGGAGTACTTC	CASSRDREAFGEYF
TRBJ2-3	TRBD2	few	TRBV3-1	TGTGCCAGCAGCCAAGGGGGACTAGCGGGGAAAGATACGCAGTATTTT	CASSQGGLAGKDTQYF